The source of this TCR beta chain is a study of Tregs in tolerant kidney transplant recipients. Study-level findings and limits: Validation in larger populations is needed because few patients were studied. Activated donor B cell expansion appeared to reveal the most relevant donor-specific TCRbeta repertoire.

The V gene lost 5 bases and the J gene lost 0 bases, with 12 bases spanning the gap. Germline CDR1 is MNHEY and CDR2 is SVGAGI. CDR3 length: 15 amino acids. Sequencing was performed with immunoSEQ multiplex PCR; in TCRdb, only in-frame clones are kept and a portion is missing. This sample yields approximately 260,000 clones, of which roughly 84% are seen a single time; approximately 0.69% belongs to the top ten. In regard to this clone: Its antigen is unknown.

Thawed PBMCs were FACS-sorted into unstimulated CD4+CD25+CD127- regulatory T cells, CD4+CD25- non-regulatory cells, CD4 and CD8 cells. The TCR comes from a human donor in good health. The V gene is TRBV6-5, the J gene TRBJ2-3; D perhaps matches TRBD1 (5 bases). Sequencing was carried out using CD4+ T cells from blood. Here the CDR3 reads CASSTQGYSTDTQYF. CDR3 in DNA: TGTGCCAGCAGTACCCAGGGTTACAGCACAGATACGCAGTATTTT.